Below, 32 T cell receptor beta chains from the same sample are listed, as sequenced in a study of blood T cell repertoires in COVID-19. Assay: immunoSEQ multiplex PCR; the TCRdb copy retains only in-frame clones and omits some. This table has roughly 25,000 clones, around three quarters appearing once. The material sequenced was peripheral blood. These receptors were taken from a woman over 75 with acute or convalescent COVID-19.

The chain carries TRBV19 and TRBJ2-5; maybe TRBD2 (6 bases). The V and J ends lost 4 bases and 2 bases respectively, with 11 bases between them. CDR3 size: 14 residues. Per germline, CDR1 LNHDA and CDR2 SQIVND (reference sequence). Here the CDR3 reads CASSTIAVQETQYF. CDR3 in DNA: TGTGCCAGTAGTACTATAGCGGTTCAAGAGACCCAGTACTTC.

The chain is built from TRBV5-1 and TRBJ2-5; D not certain. CDR3 length: 11 residues. Between the trimmed V and J ends, which lost 2 bases and 3 bases, there was a span of 2 bases. Per germline, CDR1 SGHRS and CDR2 YFSETQ. CDR3 sequence reads: CASSFEETQYF. The CDR3 DNA sequence: TGCGCCAGCAGCTTCGAAGAGACCCAGTACTTC.

The rearrangement uses TRBV4-1 and TRBJ1-5; D gene ambiguous. The CDR3 spans 15 residues. Germline CDR1 reads MGHRA; CDR2 reads YSYEKL. Trimming stripped 4 bases from V and 4 bases from J, with 14 bases between. CDR3 DNA sequence: TGCGCCAGCAGCCCCTGGGAGGATGGGAATCAGCCCCAGCATTTT. Residues: CASSPWEDGNQPQHF.

The chain recombines TRBV7-3 with TRBJ1-1; TRBD1 is a possible D gene (6 bases). Deletions cut 1 base from V and 2 bases from J, with 11 bases between. The germline CDR1 and CDR2 sequences are SGHTA and FQGTGA. The CDR3 consists of 15 residues. In DNA, the CDR3 is TGTGCCAGCAGCTTAAGCGGGGGCTATAACACTGAAGCTTTCTTT. Translating gives CASSLSGGYNTEAFF.

This chain joins TRBV21-1 and TRBJ1-1. TRBV21-1 counts as a pseudogene. The CDR3 consists of 14 residues. This CDR3 reads CASSRRFEGTEAFF. The CDR3 region has the DNA TGTGCCAGCAGCAGACGATTCGAGGGCACTGAAGCTTTCTTT.

The chain links TRBV5-1 to TRBJ2-7; a weak D match, TRBD2 (7 bases). This CDR3 contains 14 residues. The germline CDR1 and CDR2 sequences are SGHRS and YFSETQ. Trimming took off 4 bases at V and 7 bases at J, with 18 bases between the two ends. The CDR3, as DNA: TGCGCCAGCAGCCCCTGGGGGGGGCAGGAAGAGCAGTACTTC. Translation: CASSPWGGQEEQYF.

The chain is built from TRBV19 and TRBJ1-2; weak D call: TRBD1 (5 bases). Germline CDR1 is LNHDA and CDR2 is SQIVND (reference sequence). The V and J ends lost 6 bases and 5 bases respectively, with 19 bases between them. This CDR3 has 15 amino acids. The CDR3 is CASSQGGYTAYGYTF. CDR3 nucleotide sequence: TGTGCCAGTAGCCAGGGCGGATATACTGCATATGGCTACACCTTC.

The V call is TRBV9, the J call TRBJ2-1; perhaps TRBD2 as D (6 bases). V lost 0 bases and J 4 bases, leaving 11 bases between the germline ends. The germline CDR1 and CDR2 sequences are SGDLS and YYNGEE. The CDR3 runs 15 residues. The CDR3 nucleotides are TGTGCCAGCAGCGTAGCGGGAGTGGGGTACAATGAGCAGTTCTTC. It translates to CASSVAGVGYNEQFF.

This chain uses TRBV7-2 with TRBJ1-5, with unresolved D. The length of the CDR3 is 13 residues. Trimming removed 1 base at V and 7 bases at J, with 8 bases between. Germline CDR1 and CDR2: SGHTA and FQGNSA. The CDR3 region has the DNA TGTGCCAGCAGCTTAGACGTGGGCCAGCCCCAGCATTTT. This encodes CASSLDVGQPQHF.

The chain recombines TRBV30 with TRBJ1-1; D might be TRBD1 (6 bases). The CDR3 has 13 residues. Germline V lookup: CDR1 GTSNPN, CDR2 SVGIG (reference sequence). V dropped 3 bases and J dropped 5 bases, with 13 bases sitting between them. The CDR3 DNA reads TGTGCCTGGAGCACTACAGGGAGAACTGAAGCTTTCTTT. Protein sequence: CAWSTTGRTEAFF.

Only one count was recorded for this clone. The rearrangement uses TRBV3-1 (or the pseudogene TRBV3-2) and TRBJ1-4; 7 bases are shared with TRBD1. V lost 3 bases to trimming and J lost 11 bases; unmatched junction nucleotides: 12. The CDR3 length is 15 residues. Germline CDR1 and CDR2: LGHDT and YNNKEL (reference sequence). CDR3 in amino acids: CASSQTGQSLGKLFF. CDR3 bases: TGTGCCAGCAGCCAGACGGGACAGTCCCTTGGGAAACTGTTTTTT.

The rearrangement links TRBV12-5 to TRBJ1-3; no clear D. Deletions cut 11 bases from V and 4 bases from J, with 15 bases between. The CDR3 is 13 residues long. Germline V CDR1 and CDR2: LGHNT, FRNRAP. The CDR3 protein is CAADFSAGNTIYF. CDR3 in DNA: TGTGCTGCGGACTTTAGTGCCGGAAACACCATATATTTT.

The chain carries TRBV18 and TRBJ2-3, with D possibly matching TRBD2 (6 bases). CDR1 is KGHSH, CDR2 LQKENI, per germline. The CDR3 spans 14 residues. Trimming cost V 1 base and J 1 base, with 6 bases left between them. In nucleotides, the CDR3 is TGTGCCAGCTCACCACTAGCGGGCACAGATACGCAGTATTTT. Translated, it gives CASSPLAGTDTQYF.

The chain has TRBV2 and TRBJ2-2, with a weak D call TRBD1 (5 bases). Trimming shortened V by 7 bases and J by 4 bases, and 16 bases separated the two germline ends. This CDR3 is built from 15 residues. Germline CDR1 SNHLY, CDR2 FYNNEI. CDR3 in amino acids: CASIRAEQGTGELFF. CDR3 coding DNA: TGTGCCAGCATTCGGGCCGAGCAGGGCACCGGGGAGCTGTTTTTT.

The chain links TRBV19 to TRBJ1-2; 8 nucleotides match TRBD1. This CDR3 spans 13 amino acids. The trim removed 7 bases at V and 2 bases at J, leaving 3 bases unmatched. Germline assignment: CDR1 LNHDA and CDR2 SQIVND (reference sequence). CDR3: CASIDRGNYGYTF. In nucleotides, the CDR3 is TGTGCCAGTATTGACAGGGGAAACTATGGCTACACCTTC.

This chain connects TRBV7-2 to TRBJ2-2, with TRBD2 matching 12 bases. There are 15 residues in the CDR3. Germline trimming cut 5 bases from V and 6 bases from J; bases unmatched to any gene: 4. Germline-derived CDR1 and CDR2 are SGHTA and FQGNSA. The CDR3 region has the DNA TGTGCCAGCAGCCCTAGCGGGGGGGAGGCCGGGGAGCTGTTTTTT. Its translation: CASSPSGGEAGELFF.

The chain combines TRBV7-2 with TRBJ2-7; 9 bases are a match to TRBD1. Germline CDR1 and CDR2: SGHTA and FQGNSA. The CDR3 is 15 residues long. J gave up 7 bases and V 1 base, and 8 bases lay outside the gene matches. The CDR3 DNA sequence: TGTGCCAGCAGCTTAGACGGGACAGGGTACAAAGAGCAGTACTTC. Its translation: CASSLDGTGYKEQYF.

The chain is built from TRBV7-3 and TRBJ2-7, with a tentative D call TRBD2 (6 bases). The V and J ends lost 2 bases and 2 bases respectively, with 25 bases between them. Germline CDR1 SGHTA, CDR2 FQGTGA. This CDR3 region has 19 residues. The DNA of the CDR3 is TGTGCCAGCAGCTTAGTCGGCGGGGCCTCCCGCCAGGACCCCTACGAGCAGTACTTC. Translating it yields CASSLVGGASRQDPYEQYF. Variable domain in full (rest from reference TRBV7-3 and TRBJ2-7): GAGVSQTPSNKVTEKGKYVELRCDPISGHTALYWYRQSLGQGPEFLIYFQGTGAADDSGLPNDRFFAVRPEGSVSTLKIQRTERGDSAVYLCASSLVGGASRQDPYEQYFGPGTRLTVT.

The CDR3 bases are TGTGCCAGTGGCCAGGGCGCCTATAATTCACCCCTCCACTTT. It is translated as CASGQGAYNSPLHF. The gene calls are TRBV19 and TRBJ1-6, with a tentative D call TRBD1 (5 bases). The ends were cut back, 8 bases at V and 2 bases at J, with 10 bases in the middle. CDR1 and CDR2 from the germline V gene are LNHDA and SQIVND (reference sequence). The CDR3 is 14 residues long.

V gene TRBV3-1 (or the pseudogene TRBV3-2) combines with J gene TRBJ2-3, with TRBD2 identical over 11 bases. The CDR3 sequence is 16 residues long. Trimming took 0 bases from V and 4 from J; bases not matched to a gene: 3. Germline CDR1 and CDR2: LGHDT and YNNKEL (reference sequence). CDR3 protein: CASSQDGSGGADTQYF. The CDR3 DNA follows: TGTGCCAGCAGCCAAGACGGTAGCGGGGGGGCAGATACGCAGTATTTT.

CDR3 coding DNA: TGTGCCAGCAGCTTAGGGGGGCACTCCTACGAGCAGTACTTC. This gives the protein CASSLGGHSYEQYF. This chain links TRBV7-8 with TRBJ2-7; weak D call: TRBD1 (6 bases). This CDR3 has 14 residues. The V end was cut by 1 base, the J end by 0 bases, with 7 bases between. Germline-derived CDR1 and CDR2 are SGHVS and FQNEAQ.

The chain has TRBV14 and TRBJ2-1, with 10 bases that match TRBD1. The CDR3 is 13 residues long. Germline CDR1 SGHDN, CDR2 FVKESK. With 4 bases clipped from V and 6 bases from J, the junction kept 0 bases outside the gene matches. Written as DNA, the CDR3 is TGTGCCAGCAGCCGACAGGGGGCCAATGAGCAGTTCTTC. It is translated as CASSRQGANEQFF.

This clone has just a few counts. The chain uses TRBV4-1 and TRBJ1-4; D may be TRBD1 (6 bases). V shed 6 bases and J shed 10 bases, with 24 bases lying between them. Germline CDR1 reads MGHRA; CDR2 reads YSYEKL. CDR3 length: 16 residues. As DNA, the CDR3 is TGCGCCAGCAGGTGGATGTGGGCGCGGGGGCCCTCAAAACTGTTTTTT. Its translation is CASRWMWARGPSKLFF.

The chain combines TRBV27 with TRBJ1-5, with D perhaps TRBD1 (6 bases). CDR1 and CDR2 (germline): MNHEY, SMNVEV (reference sequence). The ends were cut back, 6 bases at V and 3 bases at J, with 15 bases in the middle. The CDR3 loop spans 15 amino acids. CDR3 bases: TGTGCCAGCAGCCAACAGGGATTGGACAATCAGCCCCAGCATTTT. The encoded protein is CASSQQGLDNQPQHF.

With respect to this clone: Relative to the germline gene, one junction end is altered; a read error may explain this. The chain combines TRBV7-9 with TRBJ2-7, with 7 bases identical to TRBD1. The CDR3 contains 14 residues. CDR1 is SEHNR, CDR2 FQNEAQ, per germline (reference sequence). The CDR3, as DNA: TGTGCCAGCAGCTCGTTGGGGACAGCTTACGGGCAGTACTTC. Its translation: CASSSLGTAYGQYF.

The rearrangement links TRBV28 to TRBJ1-2; no firm D call. In germline, CDR1 is MDHEN, CDR2 SYDVKM. There are 12 residues in the CDR3. The V gene lost 3 bases and the J gene lost 4 bases, with 6 bases spanning the gap. CDR3 residues: CASSLRLYGYTF. In DNA form, the CDR3 reads TGTGCCAGCAGTTTGCGGCTCTATGGCTACACCTTC.

The chain recombines TRBV28 with TRBJ1-2; perhaps TRBD1 as D (6 bases). The CDR3 sequence is 13 residues long. Germline V lookup: CDR1 MDHEN, CDR2 SYDVKM. The V and J ends lost 6 bases and 3 bases respectively, with 11 bases between them. The CDR3 sequence is CASRLGGYYGYTF. For the CDR3, the DNA is TGTGCCAGCAGACTAGGGGGATACTATGGCTACACCTTC.

The chain is built from TRBV18 and TRBJ2-7; no clear D. The CDR3 contains 14 residues. The V and J ends lost 1 base and 4 bases respectively, with 11 bases between them. Germline loops: CDR1 KGHSH, CDR2 LQKENI. The CDR3 DNA is TGTGCCAGCTCACCACGAGCAGGTCAATACGAGCAGTACTTC. The encoded protein is CASSPRAGQYEQYF. Complete variable domain (other parts from reference TRBV18 and TRBJ2-7): NAGVMQNPRHLVRRRGQEARLRCSPMKGHSHVYWYRQLPEEGLKFMVYLQKENIIDESGMPKERFSAEFPKEGPSILRIQQVVRGDSAAYFCASSPRAGQYEQYFGPGTRLTVT.

V gene TRBV10-3 combines with J gene TRBJ2-7; 12 nucleotides match TRBD2. Germline CDR1 reads ENHRY; CDR2 reads SYGVKD. V lost 0 bases, J lost 6 bases, and 9 bases stayed unmatched. The CDR3 is made up of 17 amino acids. CDR3: CAISESLGLAGKGEQYF. In DNA form, the CDR3 reads TGTGCCATCAGTGAGTCCCTCGGACTAGCGGGAAAGGGCGAGCAGTACTTC.

This chain joins TRBV2 and TRBJ1-2, with TRBD1 as a possible D gene (5 bases). The V gene lost 6 bases and the J gene lost 5 bases, with 13 bases spanning the gap. Germline CDR1 reads SNHLY; CDR2 reads FYNNEI. The CDR3 has 13 residues. CDR3 DNA sequence: TGTGCCAGCAGGGGGTCGGGGGAGTATGGCTACACCTTC. Its translation: CASRGSGEYGYTF.

This clone showed up just once. The V and J genes are TRBV7-9 and TRBJ2-3; D possibly corresponds to TRBD1 (5 bases). The V gene lost 3 bases and the J gene lost 1 base, with 8 bases spanning the gap. CDR3 size: 14 residues. Per the germline V gene, CDR1 is SEHNR and CDR2 is FQNEAQ (reference sequence). The CDR3 here is CASSLVRGTDTQYF. The CDR3 nucleotides are TGTGCCAGCAGCTTGGTCAGGGGCACAGATACGCAGTATTTT.

A few counts support this clone. The chain recombines TRBV27 with TRBJ2-5; possibly TRBD1 for D (5 bases). CDR3 length: 14 residues. V was clipped by 6 bases and J by 5 bases, with 16 bases between them. The germline CDR1 and CDR2 sequences are MNHEY and SMNVEV (reference sequence). This CDR3 is CASRAWGGEETQYF. The CDR3 nucleotides read TGTGCCAGCAGGGCATGGGGCGGCGAGGAGACCCAGTACTTC.